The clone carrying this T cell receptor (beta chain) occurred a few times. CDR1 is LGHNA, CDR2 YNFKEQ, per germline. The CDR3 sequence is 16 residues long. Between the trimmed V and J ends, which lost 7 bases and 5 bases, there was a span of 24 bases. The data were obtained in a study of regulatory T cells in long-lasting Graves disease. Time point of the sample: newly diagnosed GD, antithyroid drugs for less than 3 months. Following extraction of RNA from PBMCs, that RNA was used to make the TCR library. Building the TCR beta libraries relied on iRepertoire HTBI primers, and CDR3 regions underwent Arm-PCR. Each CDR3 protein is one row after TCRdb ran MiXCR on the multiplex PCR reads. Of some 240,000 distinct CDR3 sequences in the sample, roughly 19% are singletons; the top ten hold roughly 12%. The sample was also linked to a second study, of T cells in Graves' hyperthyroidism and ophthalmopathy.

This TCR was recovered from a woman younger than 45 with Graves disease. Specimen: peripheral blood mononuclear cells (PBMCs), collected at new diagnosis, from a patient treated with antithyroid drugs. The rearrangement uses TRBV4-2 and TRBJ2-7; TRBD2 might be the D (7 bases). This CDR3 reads CASKLTSGHREDEQYF. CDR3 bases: TGTGCCAGCAAACTAACCTCGGGACACCGGGAGGACGAGCAGTACTTC.